The source of this TCR beta chain is a study of blood T cell repertoires in COVID-19. For the study at large: Whether acute or convalescent, the COVID-19 samples came from the United States, Italy and Spain.

Here immunoSEQ multiplex PCR was the method, and the copy in TCRdb shows in-frame clones only, minus some. The sample consists of more than 70,000 clones, around 87% of them appearing once. The V gene lost 7 bases and the J gene lost 1 base, with 13 bases spanning the gap. The CDR3 is 13 residues long. Germline CDR1 SQVTM, CDR2 ANQGSEA. The sequenced sample was peripheral blood. The chain employs TRBV29-1 and TRBJ1-1; D is unclear. The TCR sequence derives from a woman in her fifties or sixties with active or convalescent COVID-19. CDR3 DNA: TGCAGCGGGGGTCGGGGTGGGAACACTGAAGCTTTCTTT. This sequence encodes CSGGRGGNTEAFF.